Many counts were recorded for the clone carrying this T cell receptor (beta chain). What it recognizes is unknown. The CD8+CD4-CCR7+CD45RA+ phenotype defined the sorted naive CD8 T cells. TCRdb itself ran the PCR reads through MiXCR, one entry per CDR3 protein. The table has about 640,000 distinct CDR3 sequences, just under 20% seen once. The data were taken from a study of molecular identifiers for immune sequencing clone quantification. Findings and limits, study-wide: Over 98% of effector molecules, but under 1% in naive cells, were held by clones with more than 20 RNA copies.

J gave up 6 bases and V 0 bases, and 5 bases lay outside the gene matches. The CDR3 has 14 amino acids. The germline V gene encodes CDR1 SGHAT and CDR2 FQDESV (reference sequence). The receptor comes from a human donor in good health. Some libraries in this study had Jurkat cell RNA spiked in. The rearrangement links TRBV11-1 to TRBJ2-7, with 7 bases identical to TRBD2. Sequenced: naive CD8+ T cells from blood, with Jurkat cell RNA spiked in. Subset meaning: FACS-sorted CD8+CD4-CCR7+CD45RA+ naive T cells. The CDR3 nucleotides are TGTGCCAGCAGCTTAGCGAGCGGGACCTTCGAGCAGTACTTC. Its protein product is CASSLASGTFEQYF.